This entry lists 13 T cell receptor beta chains sequenced from one sample in a study of T cells in tumors after PD-1 blockade. Assay: immunoSEQ multiplex PCR; the TCRdb copy retains only in-frame clones and omits some. This repertoire shows about 63,000 clones, roughly 70% found once; its top ten account for approximately 4.5%. The sequences come from PBMCs, collected after anti-PD-1 treatment. The receptors come from a human donor with basal cell carcinoma.

This chain connects TRBV5-6 to TRBJ2-7; TRBD2 matches 9 bases. The CDR3 length is 15 residues. Losses at the gene ends were 3 bases for V and 4 bases for J; bases not matched to a gene: 8. CDR1 SGHDT and CDR2 YYEEEE come from the germline V gene. CDR3 sequence reads: CASSSLAGNSYEQYF. In DNA form, the CDR3 reads TGTGCCAGCAGCTCCCTAGCGGGGAACTCGTACGAGCAGTACTTC.

The V gene is TRBV4-2, the J gene TRBJ2-7; 9 positions agree with TRBD1. CDR3 length: 16 residues. Trimming cost V 1 base and J 0 bases; bases outside gene matches: 4. CDR1 LGHNA and CDR2 YNFKEQ come from the germline V gene. The CDR3 nucleotides are TGTGCCAGCAGCCAAGGAGGGACAGGGACCTCCTACGAGCAGTACTTC. Its translation: CASSQGGTGTSYEQYF.

The chain uses TRBV12-3 or TRBV12-4 and TRBJ1-4; D not resolved. V was clipped by 5 bases and J by 8 bases, with 12 bases between them. The CDR3 totals 13 residues. Here the CDR3 DNA reads TGTGCCAGCAGTAAGCAAGGGTACGAAAAACTGTTTTTT. It codes for CASSKQGYEKLFF.

This clone was seen many times. This chain uses TRBV7-2 with TRBJ1-1; D gene ambiguous. The CDR3 has 15 residues. Germline loops: CDR1 SGHTA, CDR2 FQGNSA. V was pared by 1 base and J by 3 bases, with 12 bases between. The CDR3: CASSLGVGLDTEAFF. In DNA form, the CDR3 reads TGTGCCAGCAGCTTAGGAGTGGGATTGGACACTGAAGCTTTCTTT.

The V gene is TRBV12-2, the J gene TRBJ2-7; the table's D call, TRBD1, has no DNA check behind it. TRBV12-2 is noted as a pseudogene. CDR3 length equals 23 residues. The CDR3 protein is CASRLAYVFGPDSASPILYEQYF. The CDR3 bases are TGTGCAAGTCGCTTAGCTTACGTCTTTGGGCCGGACAGCGCCTCTCCAATCCTTTACGAGCAGTACTTC.

The chain is built from TRBV5-6 and TRBJ2-1, with a tentative D call TRBD1 (5 bases). CDR3 size: 15 residues. Trimming pared 3 bases from V and 2 bases from J, leaving 12 bases between. Germline lookup yields CDR1 SGHDT and CDR2 YYEEEE. The CDR3 loop is CASSSDRVAYNEQFF. CDR3 sequence (DNA): TGTGCCAGCAGCTCTGACAGAGTGGCCTACAATGAGCAGTTCTTC. Full variable domain (missing parts from reference TRBV5-6 and TRBJ2-1): DAGVTQSPTHLIKTRGQQVTLRCSPKSGHDTVSWYQQALGQGPQFIFQYYEEEERQRGNFPDRFSGHQFPNYSSELNVNALLLGDSALYLCASSSDRVAYNEQFFGPGTRLTVL.

This clone was detected only a few times. The gene calls are TRBV5-6 and TRBJ2-1, with a tentative D call TRBD2 (5 bases). The CDR3 sequence is 14 residues long. Trimming took 5 bases from V and 4 from J, leaving 13 bases between them. Per germline, CDR1 SGHDT and CDR2 YYEEEE. The DNA for the CDR3 is TGTGCCAGCAGGTACCTAGCCGTGTACAATGAGCAGTTCTTC. Protein product: CASRYLAVYNEQFF.

This clone was picked up a small number of times. V gene TRBV5-6 combines with J gene TRBJ1-2; 7 nucleotides line up with TRBD1. The germline V gene has CDR1 SGHDT and CDR2 YYEEEE. This CDR3 contains 16 residues. V was pared by 5 bases and J by 0 bases, with 10 bases of the junction left unmatched. The CDR3 protein is CASRTGQTLSNYGYTF. DNA for the CDR3: TGTGCCAGCAGAACGGGACAGACGCTTTCTAACTATGGCTACACCTTC.

J is TRBJ2-5 and V is TRBV10-3; no firm D call. V lost 4 bases, J lost 3 bases, and 6 bases lay in between. Germline CDR1 and CDR2: ENHRY and SYGVKD. The CDR3 has 12 residues. DNA of the CDR3: TGTGCCATCAGTGGCCTAGAAGAGACCCAGTACTTC. It translates to CAISGLEETQYF.

V and J are TRBV9 and TRBJ1-1; D ambiguous. CDR1 and CDR2 from the germline V gene are SGDLS and YYNGEE. Trimming took off 0 bases at V and 3 bases at J, with 6 bases between the two ends. CDR3 length: 13 residues. The chain's CDR3 is CASSVGGHTEAFF. DNA for the CDR3: TGTGCCAGCAGCGTAGGGGGTCACACTGAAGCTTTCTTT.

This sequence joins TRBV10-2 and TRBJ1-2; D uncertain. Trimming removed 0 bases at V and 4 bases at J, with 6 bases between. CDR1 and CDR2 (germline): WSHSY, SAAADI. The CDR3 has 13 amino acids. The CDR3 DNA follows: TGCGCCAGCAGTGAGTCAGATTTCTATGGCTACACCTTC. This translates into CASSESDFYGYTF.

The rearrangement links TRBV4-1 to TRBJ2-7; D assignment may be TRBD1 or TRBD2 (6 bases each). The V gene's germline CDR1 is MGHRA and CDR2 YSYEKL. The CDR3 runs to 13 residues. The V and J ends lost 5 bases and 6 bases respectively, with 14 bases between them. CDR3 loop: CASSSTGAIEQYF. The CDR3 bases are TGCGCCAGCAGCTCGACGGGGGCTATCGAGCAGTACTTC.

This chain connects TRBV27 to TRBJ2-3; 8 bases are a match to TRBD1. Germline-derived CDR1 and CDR2 are MNHEY and SMNVEV (reference sequence). The CDR3 has 15 residues. The ends lost 6 bases at V and 4 bases at J; junction bases unmatched: 9. CDR3 protein: CASRGAGGNSDTQYF. The CDR3 bases are TGTGCCAGCAGGGGTGCAGGGGGCAACTCAGATACGCAGTATTTT.